This T cell receptor beta chain was sequenced during a study of cytomegalovirus exposure and HLA in healthy donors. Comments on this clone: Its antigen is unidentified.

Researchers ran the PCR with 60 Vbeta and 13 Jbeta primers. The method was immunoSEQ multiplex PCR; TCRdb's version includes in-frame clones alone and lacks a portion of them. The repertoire has about 180,000 clones, 70% to 80% of them found once; the top ten carry approximately 3.7%. General observations from the study: Later analysis suggested links between common viral pathogens and several top significant clusters. A later analysis found that most CMV-associated TCR beta chains appeared HLA-restricted.

The sequence was collected from a woman in her sixties or seventies in good health and CMV-seropositive. The material sequenced was PBMCs.

In DNA form, the CDR3 reads TGTGCCTGGGGGAGACAAAACAATCAGCCCCAGCATTTT. It is translated as CAWGRQNNQPQHF. The chain has TRBV30 and TRBJ1-5; D is ambiguous. The germline CDR1 and CDR2 sequences are GTSNPN and SVGIG (reference sequence). V gave up 5 bases and J gave up 3 bases, with 11 bases separating them. CDR3 length equals 13 residues.